A selection of T cell receptor beta chains follows, all from one sample in a study of blood T cells in healthy people across ages. One entry per CDR3 protein, called by TCRdb with MiXCR from the 5' RACE reads. The sample records roughly 680,000 distinct CDR3 sequences, around 48% being singletons. The specimen sequenced was blood. These receptors all stem from a woman aged 55-75 years in good health. Both conserved end residues are trimmed from each CDR3. The order of the fields is CDR3 length, V gene, CDR3 protein.

>12|TRBV29-1
SVVLGQAIYEQY
>14|TRBV7-9
ASSLALAGVLYEQC
>15|TRBV4-2
ASSQVVAGGAYNEQF
>14|TRBV27
ASSLSGRPPTDTQY
>11|TRBV29-1
SVAPTAADTQY
>16|TRBV5-6
ASSYPGLAGSLRDEQF
>13|TRBV7-2
ASSQGQGGLGEQY
>17|TRBV4-1
ASSQFLAGGPMGYNEQF
>11|TRBV20-1
SAVLRGPDTQY
>11|TRBV29-1
SVEGQGAHTQY
>11|TRBV29-1
SVGQGDTGELF
>13|TRBV7-2
ASSADSSANYGYT
>12|TRBV10-3
AIRRQGLNTEAF
>11|TRBV12-3/TRBV12-4
ASSLLGTNEQY
>12|TRBV13
ASSLKPANTEAF
>11|TRBV7-6
ASSFQEEGEQF
>13|TRBV4-3
ASSQGGKGPYEQY
>11|TRBV7-3
ASSSASGNEQF
>12|TRBV3-1
ASSQERGGKTQY
>16|TRBV7-9
ASSSLPGLSGENEKLF
>17|TRBV15
ATSRDWPSGSSGANVLT
>10|TRBV29-1
THYRPFYGYT
>12|TRBV7-9
ASSSGQGYYEQY
>11|TRBV4-3
ASSQFGSETQY
>13|TRBV20-1
SARALDRGGNEQF
>13|TRBV10-3
AISESGTGLYGYT
>13|TRBV7-2
ASSTDRGQDSEQY
>10|TRBV12-3/TRBV12-4
ASSLTRSGQY
>13|TRBV2
ASSRGQPTVYEQY
>12|TRBV20-1
SANTPRGNTEAF
>14|TRBV7-2
ASSADRGGDQETQY
>12|TRBV28
ASSTTGRAGELF
>13|TRBV4-2
ASSTPDRALNEQF
>14|TRBV27
ASRLQGGRGPNEQF
>9|TRBV29-1
SVERVHGYT
>11|TRBV30
AWNSGITYEQY
>14|TRBV14
ASSSSPGRGQETQY
>13|TRBV5-4
ASSSTGASYNEQF
>14|TRBV14
ASSQDTGAGTDTQY
>14|TRBV20-1
SARDKQRYLSYEQY
>11|TRBV7-9
ASSSTDGISQY
>12|TRBV28
ASSLSRFNEKLF
>12|TRBV6-1
ASSEAPGLYEQY
>13|TRBV5-1
ASKKVAGGGDEQF
>12|TRBV7-9
ACSFRTSGETQY
>10|TRBV5-1
ASSPELRTQY
>11|TRBV12-3/TRBV12-4
ASSLGQNYGYT